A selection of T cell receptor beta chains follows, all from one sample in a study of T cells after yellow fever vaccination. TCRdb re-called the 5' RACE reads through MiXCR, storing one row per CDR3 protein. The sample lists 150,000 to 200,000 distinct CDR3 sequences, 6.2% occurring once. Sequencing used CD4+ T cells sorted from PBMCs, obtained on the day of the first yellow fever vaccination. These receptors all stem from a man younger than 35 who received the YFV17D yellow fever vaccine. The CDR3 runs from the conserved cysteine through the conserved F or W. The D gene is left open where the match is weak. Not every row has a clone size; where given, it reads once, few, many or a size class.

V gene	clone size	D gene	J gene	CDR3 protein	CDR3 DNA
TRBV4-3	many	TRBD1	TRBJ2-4	CASSQIRDSKNLLAKNIQYF	TGCGCCAGCAGCCAAATCCGGGACAGCAAGAATCTTTTAGCCAAAAACATTCAGTACTTC
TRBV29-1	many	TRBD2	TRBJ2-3	CSVEAERGVTDTQYF	TGCAGCGTTGAGGCCGAGCGGGGGGTTACAGATACGCAGTATTTT
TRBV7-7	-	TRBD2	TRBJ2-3	CASSLGGLGADTQYF	TGTGCTAGCAGCTTAGGGGGACTAGGAGCAGATACGCAGTATTTT
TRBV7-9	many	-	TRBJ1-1	CATSTRQNTEAFF	TGTGCCACCTCCACCCGCCAGAACACTGAAGCTTTCTTT
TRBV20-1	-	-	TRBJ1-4	CSASLGGQGEKLFF	TGCAGTGCTAGCCTCGGGGGCCAGGGTGAAAAACTGTTTTTT
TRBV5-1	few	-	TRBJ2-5	CASSLEVRQETQYF	TGCGCCAGCAGCCTGGAGGTACGCCAAGAGACCCAGTACTTC
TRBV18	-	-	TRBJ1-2	CASSPTPQANYGYTF	TGTGCCAGCTCACCTACTCCACAGGCTAACTATGGCTACACCTTC
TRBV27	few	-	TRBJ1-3	CASSLNPSGNTIYF	TGTGCCAGCAGTTTAAACCCCTCTGGAAACACCATATATTTT
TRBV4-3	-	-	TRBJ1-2	CASSPYARAASYGYTF	TGCGCCAGCAGCCCATACGCCCGGGCAGCTTCGTATGGCTACACCTTC
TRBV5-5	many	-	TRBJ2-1	CASSRTDLNEQFF	TGTGCCAGCAGTCGGACAGACCTCAATGAGCAGTTCTTC
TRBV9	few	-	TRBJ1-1	CASSNLQGTEAFF	TGTGCCAGCAGCAATTTACAGGGCACTGAAGCTTTCTTT
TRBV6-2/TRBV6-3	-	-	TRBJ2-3	CASTKSGDGSKGVDTQYF	TGTGCCAGCACCAAGAGCGGGGATGGCTCGAAGGGGGTAGATACGCAGTATTTT
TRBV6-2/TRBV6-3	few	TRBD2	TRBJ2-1	CASSFGSGGSYNEQFF	TGTGCCAGCAGTTTTGGGAGCGGGGGGTCCTACAATGAGCAGTTCTTC
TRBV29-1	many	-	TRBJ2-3	CSVEYTIRSDTQYF	TGCAGCGTTGAGTACACTATCCGATCAGATACGCAGTATTTT
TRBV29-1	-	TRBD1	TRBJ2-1	CSADIIGQGYSYNEQFF	TGCAGCGCCGACATAATCGGACAGGGGTATTCCTACAATGAGCAGTTCTTC
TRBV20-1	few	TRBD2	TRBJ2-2	CSARDRKGLANTGELFF	TGCAGTGCTAGAGATAGGAAGGGACTAGCGAACACCGGGGAGCTGTTTTTT
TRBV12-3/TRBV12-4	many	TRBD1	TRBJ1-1	CASGADRDRVEAFF	TGTGCCAGCGGTGCAGACCGGGACAGGGTTGAAGCTTTCTTT
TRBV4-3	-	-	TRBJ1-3	CASSQDSSRGTGNTIYF	TGCGCCAGCAGCCAAGACTCCTCTCGGGGAACTGGAAACACCATATATTTT